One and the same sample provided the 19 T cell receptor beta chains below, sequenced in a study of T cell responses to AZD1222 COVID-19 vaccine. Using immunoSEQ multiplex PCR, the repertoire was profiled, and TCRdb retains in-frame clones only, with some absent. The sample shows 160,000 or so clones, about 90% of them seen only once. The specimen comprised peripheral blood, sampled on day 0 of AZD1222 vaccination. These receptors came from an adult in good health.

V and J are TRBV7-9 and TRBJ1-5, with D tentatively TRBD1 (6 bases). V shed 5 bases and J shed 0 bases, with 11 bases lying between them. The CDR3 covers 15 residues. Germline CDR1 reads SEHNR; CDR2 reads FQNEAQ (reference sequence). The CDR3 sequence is CASSQTGSSNQPQHF. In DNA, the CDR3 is TGTGCCAGCAGCCAAACAGGGAGTAGCAATCAGCCCCAGCATTTT. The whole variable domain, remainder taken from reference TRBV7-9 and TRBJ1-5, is DTGVSQNPRHKITKRGQNVTFRCDPISEHNRLYWYRQTLGQGPEFLTYFQNEAQLEKSRLLSDRFSAERPKGSFSTLEIQRTEQGDSAMYLCASSQTGSSNQPQHFGDGTRLSIL.

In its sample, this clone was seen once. The CDR3 sequence: CASSLRDRGRLTEAFF. CDR3 in DNA: TGTGCCAGTAGTCTCCGGGACAGGGGGCGCTTAACTGAAGCTTTCTTT. The rearrangement uses TRBV19 and TRBJ1-1, with 12 bases lining up with TRBD1. The CDR3 has 16 residues. Germline CDR1 LNHDA, CDR2 SQIVND (reference sequence). V was clipped by 5 bases and J by 5 bases; unmatched bases: 9.

The CDR3: CASSTGALTIQYF. The DNA for the CDR3 is TGTGCCAGCAGCACCGGGGCCCTAACCATTCAGTACTTC. The V call is TRBV9, the J call TRBJ2-4; either TRBD1 or TRBD2 may supply D (5 bases each). CDR3 length: 13 residues. Germline assignment: CDR1 SGDLS and CDR2 YYNGEE. Deletions cut 4 bases from V and 9 bases from J, with 14 bases between.

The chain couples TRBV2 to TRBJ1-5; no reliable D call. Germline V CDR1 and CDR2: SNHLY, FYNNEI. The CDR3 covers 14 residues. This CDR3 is CAKGGETTVQPQHF. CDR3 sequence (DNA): TGTGCTAAAGGCGGGGAGACGACGGTTCAGCCCCAGCATTTT.

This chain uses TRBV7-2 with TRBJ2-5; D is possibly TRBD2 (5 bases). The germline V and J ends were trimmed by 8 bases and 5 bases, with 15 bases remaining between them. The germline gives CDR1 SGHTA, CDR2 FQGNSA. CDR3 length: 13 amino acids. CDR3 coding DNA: TGTGCCAGCTTGGACGCGGGCGGGGAGACCCAGTACTTC. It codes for CASLDAGGETQYF. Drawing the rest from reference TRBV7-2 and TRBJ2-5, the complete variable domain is GAGVSQSPSNKVTEKGKDVELRCDPISGHTALYWYRQSLGQGLEFLIYFQGNSAPDKSGLPSDRFSAERTGGSVSTLTIQRTQQEDSAVYLCASLDAGGETQYFGPGTRLLVL.

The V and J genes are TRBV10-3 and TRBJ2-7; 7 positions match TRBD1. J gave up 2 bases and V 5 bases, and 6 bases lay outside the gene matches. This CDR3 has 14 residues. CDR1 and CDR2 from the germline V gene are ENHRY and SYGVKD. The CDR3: CAISPGQAPYEQYF. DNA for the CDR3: TGTGCCATCAGTCCCGGACAGGCGCCCTACGAGCAGTACTTC.

The CDR3 DNA follows: TGTGCCAGCATCGGGGTAGGATGGGCCTACGAGCAGTACTTC. This encodes CASIGVGWAYEQYF. The chain is built from TRBV6-5 and TRBJ2-7, with TRBD2 as a possible D gene (5 bases). The CDR3 has 14 amino acids. Trimming left V 7 bases short and J 2 bases short, with 15 bases between. Per the germline V gene, CDR1 is MNHEY and CDR2 is SVGAGI.

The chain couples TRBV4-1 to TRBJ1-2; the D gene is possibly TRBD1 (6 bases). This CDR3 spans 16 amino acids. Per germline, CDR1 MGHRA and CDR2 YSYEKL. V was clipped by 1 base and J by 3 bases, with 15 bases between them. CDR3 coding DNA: TGCGCCAGCAGCCAAGTGAACGTCCCAGGGGACTATGGCTACACCTTC. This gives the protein CASSQVNVPGDYGYTF.

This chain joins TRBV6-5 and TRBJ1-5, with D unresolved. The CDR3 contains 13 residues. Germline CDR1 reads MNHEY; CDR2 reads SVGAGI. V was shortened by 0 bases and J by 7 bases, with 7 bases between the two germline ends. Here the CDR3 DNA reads TGTGCCAGCAGTTACTCCCCGGGGCAGCCCCAGCATTTT. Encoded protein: CASSYSPGQPQHF.

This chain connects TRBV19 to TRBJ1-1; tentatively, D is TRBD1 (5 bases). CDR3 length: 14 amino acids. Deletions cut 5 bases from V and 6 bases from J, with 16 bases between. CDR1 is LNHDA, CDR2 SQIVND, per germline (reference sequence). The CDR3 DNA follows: TGTGCCAGTAGTGCCAGGACGGGGGAGGCTGAAGCTTTCTTT. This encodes CASSARTGEAEAFF.

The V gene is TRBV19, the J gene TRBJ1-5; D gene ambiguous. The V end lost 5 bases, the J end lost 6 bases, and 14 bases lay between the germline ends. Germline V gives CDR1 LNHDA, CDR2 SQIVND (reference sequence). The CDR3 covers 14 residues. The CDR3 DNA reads TGTGCCAGTAGTGCAAACAGTGTAGGTCAGCCCCAGCATTTT. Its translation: CASSANSVGQPQHF.

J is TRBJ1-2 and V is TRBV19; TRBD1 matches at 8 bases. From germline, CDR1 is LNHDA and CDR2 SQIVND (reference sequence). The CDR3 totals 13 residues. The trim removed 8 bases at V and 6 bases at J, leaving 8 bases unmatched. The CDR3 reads CASFGQGMDGYTF. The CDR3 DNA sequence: TGTGCCAGTTTCGGACAGGGAATGGATGGCTACACCTTC.

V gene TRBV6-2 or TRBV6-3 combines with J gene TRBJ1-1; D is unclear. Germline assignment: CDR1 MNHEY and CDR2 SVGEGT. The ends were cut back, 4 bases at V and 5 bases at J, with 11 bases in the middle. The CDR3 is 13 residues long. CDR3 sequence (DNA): TGTGCCAGCAGTTTCGAGGGTGGGACTGAAGCTTTCTTT. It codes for CASSFEGGTEAFF.

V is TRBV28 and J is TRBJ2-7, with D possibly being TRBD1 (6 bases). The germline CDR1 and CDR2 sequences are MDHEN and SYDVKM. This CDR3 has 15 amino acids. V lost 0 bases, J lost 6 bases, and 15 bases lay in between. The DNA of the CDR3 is TGTGCCAGCAGTTTATGGTCGCAGGGGCCGGTCGAGCAGTACTTC. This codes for CASSLWSQGPVEQYF.

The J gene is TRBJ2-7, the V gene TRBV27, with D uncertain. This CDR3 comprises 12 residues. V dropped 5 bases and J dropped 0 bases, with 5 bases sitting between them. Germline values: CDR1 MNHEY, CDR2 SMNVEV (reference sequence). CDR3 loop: CASSHSSYEQYF. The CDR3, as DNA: TGTGCCAGCAGTCATAGCTCCTACGAGCAGTACTTC.

The CDR3 loop is CASSPWKGTYEQYF. The DNA of the CDR3 is TGTGCCAGTAGCCCCTGGAAGGGGACCTACGAGCAGTACTTC. The V call is TRBV19, the J call TRBJ2-7; tentative D call: TRBD1 (5 bases). CDR1 is LNHDA and CDR2 is SQIVND in the germline V gene (reference sequence). Trimming took 6 bases from V and 2 from J, leaving 14 bases between them. The CDR3 consists of 14 residues.

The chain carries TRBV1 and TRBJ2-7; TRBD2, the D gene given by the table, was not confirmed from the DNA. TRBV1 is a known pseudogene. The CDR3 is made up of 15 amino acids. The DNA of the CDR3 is TGCACCAGCAGCTACGGACTAGGGGGGACCTACGAGCAGTACTTC. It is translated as CTSSYGLGGTYEQYF.

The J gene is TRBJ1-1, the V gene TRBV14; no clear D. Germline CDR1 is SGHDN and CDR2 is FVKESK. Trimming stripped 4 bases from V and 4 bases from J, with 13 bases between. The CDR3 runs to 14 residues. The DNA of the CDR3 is TGTGCCAGCAGCCTTACAGCATCTAGCACTGAAGCTTTCTTT. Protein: CASSLTASSTEAFF.

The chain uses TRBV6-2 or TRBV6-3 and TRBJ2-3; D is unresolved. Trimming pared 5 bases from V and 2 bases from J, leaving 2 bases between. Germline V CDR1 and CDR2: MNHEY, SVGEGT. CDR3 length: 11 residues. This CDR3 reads CASSDTDTQYF. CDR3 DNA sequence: TGTGCCAGCAGTGACACAGATACGCAGTATTTT.